This TCR beta chain was identified during a study of blood T cells in healthy people across ages (dated by TCRdb to about 2015). Regarding the complete study: In model experiments, template switching captured about one uniquely barcoded TCR beta cDNA molecule for every two T cells. Using deep sequencing normalized with unique cDNA molecular identifiers, the study measured how TCR beta repertoire diversity changes with age. The donors were split into four age groups: young (average 16 years), middle-aged (over 35), aged (approximately 60) and long-lived (over 80). To avoid experimental bias, donors of different ages were randomly spread across the sequencing lanes. Two additional independent replicas of 1 million unique cDNA reads from the same blood draw were analyzed for two donors (one aged 18 to 30 and one aged 80 or older). Study-wide findings and limitations: Compared with the aged group, the long-lived group had more naive CD4+ T cells, fewer expanded clones and increased TCR diversity, suggesting age selection. The CMV infection status of donors was not known, potentially confounding age-related changes in expanded clonotypes. Conclusive comparison of naive and antigen-experienced compartments was prevented by the profiling of bulk unsorted PBMCs. Observed TCR beta diversity per million T cells fell roughly linearly with age, and a significant reduction was already apparent by age about 36. Estimates of total diversity based on one million sequenced T cells were considered lower bounds and underestimates. The percentage of naive T cells measured by flow cytometry correlated strongly with observed TCR beta diversity.

The donors were around 39 Caucasian individuals from Russia, aged 6 to 90 years, who were systemically healthy. Each donor gave around 9.5 milliliters of peripheral blood, collected into EDTA-treated Vacutainer tubes. PBMCs were isolated by Ficoll-Paque density-gradient centrifugation, with at least 7 million obtained per sample. Trizol reagent was used to extract total RNA from PBMCs, with at least 5.5 micrograms per sample. The percentages of naive CD45RAhigh/CD27high T cells were determined by flow cytometry on a PBMC aliquot from every donor. On this clonotype itself: Its antigen specificity is not known. This clone may be a read error of a much larger clone one base away.

Libraries were prepared through 5' RACE. TCRdb lists the instrument as Illumina HiSeq 2500. The second PCR ran for roughly 6 to 11 cycles and used a J-beta primer mix along with a sample-barcoded 5' primer. A unique molecular identifier was introduced onto each TCR beta cDNA molecule by a template-switch 5' adaptor carrying 12 random nucleotides. Each sample yielded at least 2.5 million CDR3-containing paired-end reads. All of the RNA was converted into first-strand cDNA using the Mint cDNA synthesis kit, with a TRBC-specific oligonucleotide serving as the primer. Following uracil-DNA glycosylase treatment, a first 18-cycle PCR with universal primers M1SS and BC2_uni_R was performed on all cDNA. The paper's processing steps were these. For normalization, 1 million high-quality reads, each with a distinct molecular identifier, were randomly selected from each sample. Reads sharing molecular identifiers were discarded rather than binned into consensus sequences. CDR3 identification, clonotype clustering and error correction used MiTCR with a Q25 quality threshold and the strictest error-elimination algorithm. A nonparametric unseen species model using Euler transformation provided a lower-bound estimate of total TCR beta diversity. The public reads were run again by TCRdb, first through fastp at Q25 and then through MiXCR, and only productive beta chains were kept. For every CDR3 protein sequence, its rows merge into one entry that carries the most common genes and DNA. These V and J calls rely on TCRdb rather than the paper's analysis. The sample table holds 1.5 million to 2 million distinct CDR3 sequences, of which about 30% were seen once. 7% to 9% of the sample lies in the top ten.

The CDR3 has 14 amino acids, counting the end cysteine and phenylalanine. The retained sequence is limited to the CDR3, 42 bases, with the frame set at the first base. The germline ends are 7 bases apart after V is trimmed by 3 bases and J by 1 base. From the germline V gene, CDR1 is SGHRS and CDR2 is YFSETQ. This clonotype was sampled from a woman younger than 45 in good health. Sequences were obtained from blood. The chain is assembled from TRBV5-1 and TRBJ1-4, with the identity of the D gene unclear. The CDR3 is CASSSEVTNEKLFF. The sequenced DNA is TGCGCCAGCAGCTCAGAAGTAACTAATGAAAAACTGTTTTTT.